A single sample is the source of the 28 T cell receptor beta chains below, sequenced in a study of CD8+CD57+ T cells in acquired aplastic anemia. Both TCR beta VDJ combination and CDR3 sequence profiling were carried out. Genomic DNA was the template for this profiling. TCRdb reprocessed the reads with MiXCR, giving one entry per CDR3 protein. The sample yields over 150,000 distinct CDR3 sequences, almost 50% seen once. Patients included in sequencing had previously demonstrated CD8+CD57+ cell expansion by flow cytometry. The sequenced sample consisted of sorted CD4+, CD8+, or CD8+CD57+ T cells (not recorded which) from PBMCs. Receptor source: a human donor with aplastic anemia.

The rearrangement joins TRBV15 to TRBJ1-1; D is unclear. CDR1 LNHNV and CDR2 YYDKDF come from the germline V gene (reference sequence). Trimming removed 2 bases at V and 3 bases at J, with 4 bases between. This CDR3 spans 12 amino acids. The CDR3 coding sequence is TGTGCCACCAGCAGACGGGACACTGAAGCTTTCTTT. Translation gives CATSRRDTEAFF. Based on the CDR3 plus reference TRBV15 and TRBJ1-1, the full variable domain is DAMVIQNPRYQVTQFGKPVTLSCSQTLNHNVMYWYQQKSSQAPKLLFHYYDKDFNNEADTPDNFQSRRPNTSFCFLDIRSPGLGDTAMYLCATSRRDTEAFFGQGTRLTVV.

The chain combines TRBV29-1 with TRBJ2-5; D could derive from TRBD1 or TRBD2 (5 bases each). Trimming took off 7 bases at V and 5 bases at J, with 14 bases between the two ends. The length of the CDR3 is 12 residues. Germline V gene lookup returns CDR1 SQVTM and CDR2 ANQGSEA. The CDR3 DNA is TGCAGCGCCCTGGGGGAGTGGGAGACCCAGTACTTC. The encoded protein is CSALGEWETQYF.

The rearrangement links TRBV3-1 to TRBJ1-1, with a tentative D call TRBD1 (6 bases). The CDR3 contains 16 residues. CDR1 LGHDT and CDR2 YNNKEL come from the germline V gene (reference sequence). Trimming removed 1 base from V and 3 bases from J, with 15 bases in between. CDR3 region: CASSQGRGAGDTEAFF. The CDR3 DNA sequence: TGTGCCAGCAGCCAAGGAAGGGGGGCAGGCGACACTGAAGCTTTCTTT.

This clonotype was counted ten times or more. The chain is built from TRBV5-1 and TRBJ1-4, with D unclear. This CDR3 is built from 12 residues. The germline gives CDR1 SGHRS, CDR2 YFSETQ. The ends were cut back, 3 bases at V and 5 bases at J, with 5 bases in the middle. This CDR3 is CASSSGNEKLFF. CDR3 sequence (DNA): TGCGCCAGCAGCTCGGGAAATGAAAAACTGTTTTTT.

The V call is TRBV24-1, the J call TRBJ2-1; 13 nucleotides agree with TRBD2. The V segment lost 5 bases and the J segment 6 bases; nucleotides outside the gene matches: 9. Germline assignment: CDR1 KGHDR and CDR2 SFDVKD. This CDR3 spans 17 amino acids. The CDR3 protein is CATSGPTSGGPRNEQFF. The DNA for the CDR3 is TGTGCCACCAGTGGCCCGACTAGCGGGGGGCCGCGCAATGAGCAGTTCTTC.

V and J are TRBV11-2 and TRBJ2-5; D unclear. CDR1 is SGHAT and CDR2 is FQNNGV in the germline V gene. The CDR3 sequence is 13 residues long. V was clipped by 8 bases and J by 9 bases, with 19 bases between them. The CDR3 here is CASAQSSPQAQYF. CDR3 DNA: TGTGCCAGCGCCCAGTCCTCTCCTCAGGCCCAGTACTTC.

Notes on this clonotype: A much larger clone differs from this one at a single base, so this may be a read error. J is TRBJ1-3 and V is TRBV19; D remains unclear. The CDR3 sequence is 19 residues long. Between the trimmed V and J ends, which lost 2 bases and 0 bases, there was a span of 20 bases. The germline gives CDR1 LNHDA, CDR2 SQIVND (reference sequence). The CDR3 sequence: CASSIQRPKVLHSGNTIYF. The CDR3 nucleotides read TGTGCCAGTAGTATACAACGACCCAAGGTGCTGCACTCTGGAAACACCATATATTTT.

This clonotype was detected many times. The chain employs TRBV24-1 and TRBJ2-1; 8 nucleotides align to TRBD2. After removal of 4 bases from V and 6 bases from J, the junction contained 7 bases not matched to a gene. This CDR3 has 15 residues. Germline loops: CDR1 KGHDR, CDR2 SFDVKD. The CDR3: CATSDAGTRGNEQFF. The CDR3 nucleotides are TGTGCCACCAGTGACGCCGGGACTAGGGGCAATGAGCAGTTCTTC.

Many counts were recorded for this clonotype. Here the CDR3 reads CASSRWTGNSNQPQHF. CDR3 DNA: TGTGCCAGCAGCCGCTGGACGGGGAATAGCAATCAGCCCCAGCATTTT. This chain links TRBV7-9 with TRBJ1-5; no firm D call. The germline CDR1 and CDR2 sequences are SEHNR and FQNEAQ (reference sequence). V lost 5 bases, J lost 0 bases, and 14 bases lay in between. The CDR3 length is 16 residues.

Many counts were recorded for this clonotype. V is TRBV7-2 and J is TRBJ2-3, with 10 nucleotides matching TRBD1. In germline, CDR1 is SGHTA, CDR2 FQGNSA. This CDR3 spans 14 amino acids. J lost 8 bases, V lost 1 base, and 3 bases had no gene match. Here the CDR3 reads CASSLGDRGGTQYF. CDR3 nucleotide sequence: TGTGCCAGCAGCTTAGGGGACAGGGGAGGTACGCAGTATTTT.

Comments on this clonotype: A much larger clone is a single base away; this may be a read error. The chain is built from TRBV7-3 and TRBJ2-2, with TRBD2 matching 9 bases. There are 17 residues in the CDR3. Germline lookup yields CDR1 SGHTA and CDR2 FQGTGA. CDR3 loop: CASSATPGLAVTGELSF. The DNA for the CDR3 is TGTGCCAGCAGCGCAACTCCGGGACTAGCTGTTACCGGGGAGCTGTCTTTT.

This clonotype was recorded at least ten times. The chain is built from TRBV6-1 and TRBJ1-6; 8 bases match TRBD1. The CDR3 is 14 residues long. With V trimmed by 5 bases and J by 10 bases, 7 bases remained unmatched. Germline-derived CDR1 and CDR2 are MNHNS and SASEGT. In DNA, the CDR3 is TGTGCCAGCAGTAGAACAGGGGGGGAGTCACCCCTCCACTTT. This codes for CASSRTGGESPLHF.

A single count supports this clonotype. V is TRBV7-2 and J is TRBJ2-7; TRBD2 is a possible D gene (6 bases). Germline V gene data show CDR1 as SGHTA and CDR2 as FQGNSA. The CDR3 sequence is 14 residues long. V gave up 5 bases and J gave up 1 base, with 12 bases separating them. CDR3 nucleotide sequence: TGTGCCAGCAGCCGGGACTTCTATTCCTACGAGCAGTACTTC. As protein: CASSRDFYSYEQYF.

This clonotype was seen at least ten times. V usage is TRBV5-1 and J usage is TRBJ1-6, with a tentative D call TRBD1 (5 bases). The V end lost 4 bases, the J end lost 5 bases, and 16 bases lay between the germline ends. The length of the CDR3 is 16 residues. In germline, CDR1 is SGHRS, CDR2 YFSETQ. CDR3 sequence reads: CASSRTAGSDNSPLHF. The CDR3 bases are TGCGCCAGCAGCCGTACGGCAGGGTCGGATAATTCACCCCTCCACTTT.

The table lists this clonotype with many counts. The chain recombines TRBV4-1 with TRBJ1-2; no clear D. The germline V gene has CDR1 MGHRA and CDR2 YSYEKL. The CDR3 contains 12 residues. Trimming stripped 3 bases from V and 4 bases from J, with 6 bases between. This CDR3 is CASSQLGYGYTF. In DNA, the CDR3 is TGCGCCAGCAGCCAGCTCGGCTATGGCTACACCTTC.

The V gene is TRBV7-6, the J gene TRBJ2-7, with a tentative D call TRBD2 (6 bases). Germline CDR1 is SGHVS and CDR2 is FNYEAQ. There are 16 residues in the CDR3. The V end was cut by 0 bases, the J end by 6 bases, with 18 bases between. The CDR3 coding sequence is TGTGCCAGCAGCTTAGCGGGTCGGACTATACTTAGCGAGCAGTACTTC. Translating it yields CASSLAGRTILSEQYF.

The rearrangement links TRBV20-1 to TRBJ2-3; TRBD1 agrees at 7 bases. CDR1 and CDR2 from the germline V gene are DFQATT and SNEGSKA (reference sequence). Trimming at V came to 3 bases and at J to 5 bases, leaving 8 bases not matched to a gene. The CDR3 contains 14 residues. The CDR3 DNA reads as TGCAGTGCTAGTCTCGGACAGGAGATAGATACGCAGTATTTT. This encodes CSASLGQEIDTQYF.

The chain carries TRBV20-1 and TRBJ2-3, with 7 bases that match TRBD1. V trimming: 6 bases; J trimming: 4 bases; junction bases outside the gene matches: 13. CDR3 size: 15 residues. Germline V gene sequence: CDR1 DFQATT, CDR2 SNEGSKA (reference sequence). CDR3 loop: CSASSYSTGSDTQYF. CDR3 sequence (DNA): TGCAGTGCCAGCAGTTACTCGACAGGGTCAGATACGCAGTATTTT.

V is TRBV29-1 and J is TRBJ1-1; 11 bases map to TRBD1. After removal of 5 bases from V and 8 bases from J, the junction contained 7 bases not matched to a gene. The germline CDR1 and CDR2 sequences are SQVTM and ANQGSEA. The CDR3 has 13 amino acids. CDR3 sequence reads: CSVSGQGAREAFF. The CDR3 nucleotides are TGCAGCGTTTCCGGACAGGGGGCGCGCGAAGCTTTCTTT.

This clonotype was recorded at least ten times. The chain has TRBV5-6 and TRBJ1-1, with 7 bases aligning to TRBD1. The CDR3 consists of 16 residues. Germline CDR1 SGHDT, CDR2 YYEEEE. J gave up 6 bases and V 0 bases, and 11 bases lay outside the gene matches. CDR3 loop: CASSLVGGGVGAEAFF. CDR3 coding DNA: TGTGCCAGCAGCTTGGTGGGAGGGGGCGTAGGGGCTGAAGCTTTCTTT.

This clonotype appeared many times. The genes are TRBV5-1 and TRBJ2-7, with D perhaps matching TRBD1 (6 bases). Germline values: CDR1 SGHRS, CDR2 YFSETQ. Trimming pared 4 bases from V and 3 bases from J, leaving 11 bases between. The length of the CDR3 is 13 residues. DNA of the CDR3: TGCGCCAGCAGCCTGCAGGGGAACTACGAGCAGTACTTC. Residues: CASSLQGNYEQYF.

The chain combines TRBV20-1 with TRBJ2-1, with D perhaps matching TRBD1 or TRBD2 (5 bases each). This CDR3 comprises 16 residues. The germline V gene has CDR1 DFQATT and CDR2 SNEGSKA (reference sequence). V was shortened by 3 bases and J by 4 bases, with 19 bases between the two germline ends. CDR3 residues: CSASRWGIVGYNEQFF. The CDR3 nucleotides read TGCAGTGCTAGTCGGTGGGGGATAGTGGGGTACAATGAGCAGTTCTTC.

The genes are TRBV14 and TRBJ1-1; 7 bases line up with TRBD1. The germline V gene has CDR1 SGHDN and CDR2 FVKESK. V was pared by 0 bases and J by 1 base, with 5 bases of the junction left unmatched. The CDR3 sequence is 16 residues long. The CDR3 spells CASSQEGNRGNTEAFF. The CDR3 DNA follows: TGTGCCAGCAGCCAAGAGGGCAACAGGGGGAACACTGAAGCTTTCTTT.

This sequence joins TRBV5-1 and TRBJ2-5; D call uncertain. In germline, CDR1 is SGHRS, CDR2 YFSETQ. This CDR3 has 13 amino acids. The V end was cut by 1 base, the J end by 4 bases, with 8 bases between. CDR3 DNA sequence: TGCGCCAGCAGCTTGTTGGCACGAGAGACCCAGTACTTC. Protein product: CASSLLARETQYF.

The chain is built from TRBV7-9 and TRBJ1-2, with D maybe TRBD1 (6 bases). The CDR3 length is 14 residues. CDR1 and CDR2 (germline): SEHNR, FQNEAQ (reference sequence). The ends were cut back, 5 bases at V and 6 bases at J, with 16 bases in the middle. The CDR3 DNA reads as TGTGCCAGCAGCCCCCCGGACAGTGTCGATGGCTACACCTTC. Translating it yields CASSPPDSVDGYTF.

The rearrangement joins TRBV9 to TRBJ2-7; no reliable D call. The germline CDR1 and CDR2 sequences are SGDLS and YYNGEE. This CDR3 has 14 amino acids. V was trimmed by 3 bases and J by 5 bases, leaving 15 bases between them. This CDR3 reads CASSGEDRWDEQYF. The CDR3 coding sequence is TGTGCCAGCAGCGGAGAGGACCGATGGGACGAGCAGTACTTC.

V usage is TRBV15 and J usage is TRBJ2-3; a weak D match, TRBD1 (5 bases). V shed 0 bases and J shed 1 base, with 8 bases lying between them. CDR1 and CDR2 from the germline V gene are LNHNV and YYDKDF (reference sequence). This CDR3 has 15 amino acids. The CDR3 sequence is CATSREVRGTDTQYF. The CDR3 coding sequence is TGTGCCACCAGCAGAGAAGTCAGGGGCACAGATACGCAGTATTTT.

The rearrangement links TRBV15 to TRBJ1-6; D ambiguous. Germline lookup yields CDR1 LNHNV and CDR2 YYDKDF (reference sequence). V dropped 0 bases and J dropped 7 bases, with 7 bases sitting between them. This CDR3 has 14 residues. The CDR3 loop reads CATSREAENSPLHF. CDR3 coding DNA: TGTGCCACCAGCAGAGAGGCAGAGAATTCACCCCTCCACTTT.